This passage covers 26 T cell receptor beta chains from one sample sequenced in a study of OX40 agonist ivuxolimab in advanced cancers. Receptors were amplified or captured by the immunoSEQ multiplex PCR assay. Drawn from immuneACCESS, this table holds only the in-frame rearrangements with V and J called that TCRdb kept. Clones are partly lost; checked studies trace under half to an unresolved V gene and leave the rest unexplained. In all, the sample holds 45,000 to 65,000 clones, and 88% of those were seen once. The ten largest clones take up around 10% of the sample. The sample here was CD4+ or CD8+ T cells sorted from blood, taken in a trial of the OX40 agonist ivuxolimab. Receptors were obtained from an adult with an advanced solid tumor such as melanoma, head and neck, liver or kidney cancer.

The V call is TRBV6-5, the J call TRBJ2-3; 8 nucleotides agree with TRBD2. The germline V gene has CDR1 MNHEY and CDR2 SVGAGI. The CDR3 totals 14 residues. Germline trimming cut 4 bases from V and 4 bases from J; bases unmatched to any gene: 4. The CDR3 loop reads CASSFGGRSDTQYF. The DNA for the CDR3 is TGTGCCAGCAGTTTTGGCGGGAGGTCAGATACGCAGTATTTT.

This clone was seen a single time. The V call is TRBV28, the J call TRBJ2-7; D is ambiguous. Germline V CDR1 and CDR2: MDHEN, SYDVKM. Between the trimmed V and J ends, which lost 2 bases and 4 bases, there was a span of 9 bases. The CDR3 sequence is 13 residues long. The CDR3 nucleotides read TGTGCCAGCAGTTTAGGACCCCTATACGAGCAGTACGTC. It codes for CASSLGPLYEQYV.

This clone has a handful of counts. This chain uses TRBV29-1 with TRBJ1-1; perhaps TRBD1 as D (5 bases). The CDR3 loop spans 14 amino acids. Trimming cost V 1 base and J 6 bases, with 15 bases left between them. Germline CDR1 and CDR2: SQVTM and ANQGSEA. The CDR3 sequence: CSVEVGVRGAEAFF. The CDR3 DNA sequence: TGCAGCGTTGAAGTGGGGGTCAGAGGGGCTGAAGCTTTCTTT.

The rearrangement joins TRBV7-8 to TRBJ1-4; D not resolved. The CDR3 extends over 13 amino acids. The germline V gene encodes CDR1 SGHVS and CDR2 FQNEAQ. V gave up 1 base and J gave up 6 bases, with 6 bases separating them. The CDR3 DNA reads TGTGCCAGCAGCTTAGAAGTGGATGAAAAACTGTTTTTT. This translates into CASSLEVDEKLFF.

The V gene is TRBV7-6, the J gene TRBJ1-1; no clear D gene. The CDR3 covers 15 residues. The V end lost 7 bases, the J end lost 3 bases, and 18 bases lay between the germline ends. The V gene's germline CDR1 is SGHVS and CDR2 FNYEAQ. For the CDR3, the DNA is TGTGCCAGCATCCCAAGTGGCTCCTCGGACACTGAAGCTTTCTTT. Translating it yields CASIPSGSSDTEAFF. The full variable domain, completed using reference TRBV7-6 and TRBJ1-1, is GAGVSQSPRYKVTKRGQDVALRCDPISGHVSLYWYRQALGQGPEFLTYFNYEAQQDKSGLPNDRFSAERPEGSISTLTIQRTEQRDSAMYRCASIPSGSSDTEAFFGQGTRLTVV.

The J gene is TRBJ2-3, the V gene TRBV5-1, with TRBD1 identical over 9 bases. CDR3 length: 16 residues. The ends lost 5 bases at V and 6 bases at J; junction bases unmatched: 13. Germline assignment: CDR1 SGHRS and CDR2 YFSETQ. CDR3: CASSHQSTGGKDTQYF. DNA for the CDR3: TGCGCCAGCAGTCACCAGTCGACAGGGGGTAAGGATACGCAGTATTTT.

The chain has TRBV28 and TRBJ2-4; D perhaps matches TRBD1 (6 bases). The CDR3 is 16 residues long. Germline CDR1 MDHEN, CDR2 SYDVKM. Trimming cost V 5 bases and J 0 bases, with 14 bases left between them. CDR3 amino acids: CASSQTGLLAKNIQYF. The CDR3 region has the DNA TGTGCCAGCAGTCAGACAGGTTTACTAGCCAAAAACATTCAGTACTTC.

The V gene is TRBV18, the J gene TRBJ2-7; D may be TRBD1 or TRBD2 (5 bases each). The V gene lost 5 bases and the J gene lost 5 bases, with 16 bases spanning the gap. CDR3 size: 14 residues. Germline CDR1 and CDR2: KGHSH and LQKENI. This chain's CDR3 is CASSLSRGVDEQYV. As DNA, the CDR3 is TGTGCCAGCTCATTATCGAGAGGGGTCGACGAGCAGTACGTC.

The chain has TRBV19 and TRBJ2-1, with 7 bases lining up with TRBD2. Per the germline V gene, CDR1 is LNHDA and CDR2 is SQIVND (reference sequence). The CDR3 sequence is 15 residues long. V shed 3 bases, J shed 4 bases, and the junction held 6 bases outside the gene matches. CDR3 DNA sequence: TGTGCCAGTAGTATCCGGGAGGCGGGTTACAATGAGCAGTTCTTC. It is translated as CASSIREAGYNEQFF.

J is TRBJ1-4 and V is TRBV10-3, with 7 bases identical to TRBD1. After removal of 10 bases from V and 4 bases from J, the junction contained 6 bases not matched to a gene. This CDR3 has 13 residues. From germline, CDR1 is ENHRY and CDR2 SYGVKD. As DNA, the CDR3 is TGTGCCACTAGCGGGACAGTTAATGAAAAACTGTTTTTT. It is translated as CATSGTVNEKLFF.

The rearrangement joins TRBV12-1 to TRBJ1-1. TRBV12-1 is shown as a pseudogene. The CDR3 runs to 14 residues. The CDR3 region is CASSSADPNTEAFF. DNA for the CDR3: TGTGCCAGCAGCTCGGCGGACCCGAACACTGAAGCTTTCTTT.

The genes are TRBV11-2 and TRBJ2-7, with D possibly matching TRBD1 (6 bases). The V end lost 0 bases, the J end lost 3 bases, and 18 bases lay between the germline ends. The CDR3 runs to 17 residues. Germline V gives CDR1 SGHAT, CDR2 FQNNGV. The CDR3 coding sequence is TGTGCCAGCAGCTTAGATTCGGACAGTCTCAAAAACTACGAGCAGTACTTC. Its translation is CASSLDSDSLKNYEQYF.

This chain uses TRBV2 with TRBJ1-5, with unresolved D. The V gene's germline CDR1 is SNHLY and CDR2 FYNNEI. The length of the CDR3 is 14 residues. Trimming took off 3 bases at V and 4 bases at J, with 10 bases between the two ends. In DNA, the CDR3 is TGTGCCAGCAGTGATAGTCCGGGGAATCAGCCCCAGCATTTT. Protein product: CASSDSPGNQPQHF. Together with reference TRBV2 and TRBJ1-5, the CDR3 gives the full variable domain: EPEVTQTPSHQVTQMGQEVILRCVPISNHLYFYWYRQILGQKVEFLVSFYNNEISEKSEIFDDQFSVERPDGSNFTLKIRSTKLEDSAMYFCASSDSPGNQPQHFGDGTRLSIL.

The genes are TRBV28 and TRBJ2-7, with 9 bases fitting TRBD1. The germline CDR1 and CDR2 sequences are MDHEN and SYDVKM. This CDR3 comprises 17 residues. V dropped 5 bases and J dropped 6; count of bases not matched to a gene: 17. DNA for the CDR3: TGTGCCAGCAGTGGTCCCTCCGGGACAGGGTTTCTCCGCGAGCAGTACTTC. Protein sequence: CASSGPSGTGFLREQYF.

The rearrangement joins TRBV5-1 to TRBJ1-2; 10 positions agree with TRBD1. The junction had 10 bases not matched to a gene; V was cut back by 4 bases and J by 4 bases. This CDR3 spans 16 amino acids. The germline V gene encodes CDR1 SGHRS and CDR2 YFSETQ. CDR3 in amino acids: CASSSSGTGDPYGYTF. CDR3 coding DNA: TGCGCCAGCAGCAGTTCCGGGACAGGGGACCCCTATGGCTACACCTTC.

This clone was counted once. V and J are TRBV19 and TRBJ2-3, with D perhaps matching TRBD2 (6 bases). Trimming removed 3 bases at V and 3 bases at J, with 13 bases between. The CDR3 contains 15 residues. Germline CDR1 reads LNHDA; CDR2 reads SQIVND (reference sequence). The CDR3 DNA is TGTGCCAGTAGTATGGGGGTAGGAGGGACAGATACGCAGTATTTT. It translates to CASSMGVGGTDTQYF.

The chain carries TRBV28 and TRBJ2-3, with 9 bases identical to TRBD2. Germline values: CDR1 MDHEN, CDR2 SYDVKM. The CDR3 consists of 16 residues. The V gene end was trimmed by 5 bases and the J gene end by 2 bases; junction bases not matched to a gene: 8. The CDR3 loop reads CASSPDLAGVTDTQYF. The DNA for the CDR3 is TGTGCCAGCAGTCCGGATTTAGCGGGAGTCACAGATACGCAGTATTTT.

V is TRBV10-2 and J is TRBJ2-5; D is perhaps TRBD1 (5 bases). The CDR3 runs to 13 residues. CDR1 WSHSY and CDR2 SAAADI come from the germline V gene. The V gene lost 2 bases and the J gene lost 6 bases, with 10 bases spanning the gap. The CDR3 sequence: CASSEAGWQTQYF. The DNA of the CDR3 is TGCGCCAGCAGTGAGGCAGGGTGGCAGACCCAGTACTTC.

V gene TRBV7-9 combines with J gene TRBJ2-2, with no clear D. CDR1 is SEHNR and CDR2 is FQNEAQ in the germline V gene (reference sequence). Trimming took 0 bases from V and 1 from J, leaving 3 bases between them. This CDR3 has 14 amino acids. This chain's CDR3 is CASSLAMNTGELFF. Here the CDR3 DNA reads TGTGCCAGCAGCTTAGCTATGAACACCGGGGAGCTGTTTTTT.

The chain combines TRBV21-1 with TRBJ2-7; TRBD1, the D gene given by the table, was not confirmed from the DNA. TRBV21-1 has pseudogene status. This CDR3 has 17 residues. This CDR3 reads CASSKGFGRGPIYEQYV. The CDR3 DNA follows: TGTGCCAGCAGCAAAGGTTTCGGCAGGGGGCCTATCTACGAGCAGTACGTC.

As regards this clone: Different DNA sequences within this sample yield the same CDR3. The chain couples TRBV4-1 to TRBJ2-3; weak D call: TRBD1 (6 bases). V was pared by 3 bases and J by 2 bases, with 9 bases between. This CDR3 is 14 amino acids long. Germline V gene data show CDR1 as MGHRA and CDR2 as YSYEKL. In DNA form, the CDR3 reads TGCGCCAGCAGCCAGGGGGCGAACACAGATACGCAGTATTTT. Its translation is CASSQGANTDTQYF.

The genes are TRBV29-1 and TRBJ1-2; a weak D match, TRBD1 (6 bases). From germline, CDR1 is SQVTM and CDR2 ANQGSEA. The V and J ends lost 6 bases and 2 bases respectively, with 13 bases between them. This CDR3 contains 13 residues. CDR3 in amino acids: CSVSGTQNYGYTF. As DNA, the CDR3 is TGCAGCGTCTCCGGGACACAAAACTATGGCTACACCTTC.

This clone showed up just a few times. The CDR3 DNA reads TGCGCCAGCAGCCAGCAGAGGGGGGACACTGAAGCTTTCTTT. This sequence encodes CASSQQRGDTEAFF. V and J are TRBV4-1 and TRBJ1-1; a weak D match, TRBD1 (6 bases). The CDR3 totals 14 residues. Germline assignment: CDR1 MGHRA and CDR2 YSYEKL. Between the trimmed V and J ends, which lost 3 bases and 3 bases, there was a span of 11 bases.

The chain joins TRBV27 to TRBJ1-1; D is ambiguous. V was trimmed by 1 base and J by 4 bases, leaving 16 bases between them. Germline CDR1 reads MNHEY; CDR2 reads SMNVEV (reference sequence). This CDR3 contains 16 residues. Here the CDR3 DNA reads TGTGCCAGCAGTTTATTGGCGCCAGAAGGGATCACTGAAGCTTTCTTT. It translates to CASSLLAPEGITEAFF.

The chain has TRBV28 and TRBJ1-5; the D gene is possibly TRBD1 (5 bases). The CDR3 spans 15 residues. V lost 1 base to trimming and J lost 2 bases, with 9 bases between them. The germline V gene encodes CDR1 MDHEN and CDR2 SYDVKM. The CDR3 loop is CASSLYRSGNQPQHF. DNA of the CDR3: TGTGCCAGCAGTTTATACAGGTCCGGCAATCAGCCCCAGCATTTT.

V usage is TRBV30 and J usage is TRBJ1-1, with 9 bases aligning to TRBD1. Germline CDR1 GTSNPN, CDR2 SVGIG (reference sequence). With V trimmed by 5 bases and J by 5 bases, 9 bases remained unmatched. The CDR3 is made up of 14 amino acids. The CDR3 DNA reads TGTGCCTGGTACCCCGACAGGGGGTTAACTGAAGCTTTCTTT. It encodes CAWYPDRGLTEAFF. Variable domain in full (rest from reference TRBV30 and TRBJ1-1): SQTIHQWPATLVQPVGSPLSLECTVEGTSNPNLYWYRQAAGRGLQLLFYSVGIGQISSEVPQNLSASRPQDRQFILSSKKLLLSDSGFYLCAWYPDRGLTEAFFGQGTRLTVV.